Listed below are T cell receptor beta chains from one sample, sequenced in a study of vaccination and CD4 T cells after COVID-19. For these TCRs, the target antigens are not known. TCRdb processed the PCR reads anew with MiXCR; each CDR3 protein has one entry. In the table there are around 8,600 distinct CDR3 sequences, about 61% of which are singletons. What was sequenced was CD4+ T cells from blood, cultured in vitro. These receptors were taken from a human donor who had recovered from COVID-19. Both conserved end residues are part of each CDR3. D genes are given only for firm matches. Expanded clones get a size class; other rows say once, few or many, or leave the size out.

j_call d_call cdr3_length v_call clone_size cdr3_nt cdr3_aa
TRBJ2-3 TRBD2 17 TRBV20-1 few TGCAGTGCTAGAGGGCCGGGACTAGCGGGAGTTCCAGATACGCAGTATTTT CSARGPGLAGVPDTQYF
TRBJ1-6 . 12 TRBV7-9 . TGTGCCAGCAGCTTAATCGGTTCACCCCTCCACTTT CASSLIGSPLHF
TRBJ1-1 . 13 TRBV7-6 few TGTGCCAGCAGCGGACTTTCGAACACTGAAGCTTTCTTT CASSGLSNTEAFF
TRBJ2-1 TRBD1 14 TRBV25-1 . TGTGCCAGCAGTGATCAATCACCGGGACAGGGATGGTTCTTC CASSDQSPGQGWFF
TRBJ1-5 . 15 TRBV12-3/TRBV12-4 . TGTGCCAGCAGCTCGTCGGCGGGCCAATTTCGGCCCCAGCATTTT CASSSSAGQFRPQHF
TRBJ1-5 TRBD1 14 TRBV7-9 . TGTGCCAGCAGTTCGGACAGGGCTGGACAGCCCCAGCATTTT CASSSDRAGQPQHF
TRBJ2-1 TRBD1 15 TRBV24-1 . TGTGCCACCAGTGATAGGACAGGGGGTGTTGCTGAGCAGTTCTTC CATSDRTGGVAEQFF
TRBJ1-3 . 12 TRBV6-1 . TGTGCCAGCAGTCAAACTGGAAACACCATATATTTT CASSQTGNTIYF
TRBJ1-1 . 16 TRBV6-2/TRBV6-3 . TGTGCCAGCAGTTATCCGACAGACCGGGGGAACACTGAAGCTTTCTTT CASSYPTDRGNTEAFF
TRBJ2-1 . 17 TRBV11-3 . TGTGCCAGCAGCTTAGATAGTTCCGCAAGGGCCTACAATGAGCAGTTCTTC CASSLDSSARAYNEQFF
TRBJ2-5 TRBD2 15 TRBV7-8 . TGTGCCAGCAGCTTTAGGGGAGGGCCTGAAGAGACCCAGTACTTC CASSFRGGPEETQYF
TRBJ2-2 . 15 TRBV19 . TGTGCCAGTAGTATAACCCAGCAGAACACCGGGGAGCTGTTTTTT CASSITQQNTGELFF
TRBJ2-5 . 15 TRBV6-2/TRBV6-3 . TGTGCCAGCCAAAACCGTGGGGCTAGCCAAGAGACCCAGTACTTC CASQNRGASQETQYF
TRBJ1-2 . 15 TRBV7-9 few TGTGCCAGCAGCTTAGTCACAGGGAACGGCTATGGCTACACCTTC CASSLVTGNGYGYTF
TRBJ2-3 TRBD2 15 TRBV9 . TGTGCCAGCAGCCCCCGGGGGGGGCAGGGAGATACGCAGTATTTT CASSPRGGQGDTQYF
TRBJ1-6 . 14 TRBV20-1 few TGCAGTGCTCCCTCGGTCAGGGGAGATTCACCCCTCCACTTT CSAPSVRGDSPLHF
TRBJ2-7 TRBD2 18 TRBV6-1 . TGTGCCAGCAGTGAAGCCGGGGGAGTAGCGGGTTTATCCTACGAGCAGTACTTC CASSEAGGVAGLSYEQYF
TRBJ1-5 . 18 TRBV6-2/TRBV6-3 few TGTGCCAGCAGCCCGGGGTTTCGAAGGGGTAGGGACAATCAGCCCCAGCATTTT CASSPGFRRGRDNQPQHF
TRBJ1-6 . 12 TRBV19 . TGTGCCAGCTCGGGACTGAATTCACCCCTCCACTTT CASSGLNSPLHF
TRBJ1-2 . 15 TRBV19 once TGTGCCAGTAGCCCCCCCACGAACAGGGTGTATGGCTACACCTTC CASSPPTNRVYGYTF
TRBJ2-7 . 16 TRBV6-2/TRBV6-3 . TGTGCCAGCAGTTTTTACGGATCCTTAAGGTCCTACGAGCAGTACTTC CASSFYGSLRSYEQYF
TRBJ2-7 . 15 TRBV10-2 . TGCGCCAGCAGTGGGGGCCGGGACTGGCCCTACGAGCAGTACTTC CASSGGRDWPYEQYF
TRBJ1-6 . 15 TRBV5-1 . TGCGCCAGCAGCTTGGCAAGCAGGGAAGCTTCACCCCTCCACTTT CASSLASREASPLHF
TRBJ1-5 . 16 TRBV28 . TGTGCCAGCAGAAGCCAGGATTACAATAGCAATCAGCCCCAGCATTTT CASRSQDYNSNQPQHF
TRBJ2-1 . 14 TRBV19 . TGTGCCAGTAGTACCTCCAGGGACTACAATGAGCAGTTCTTC CASSTSRDYNEQFF
TRBJ1-5 . 13 TRBV19 . TGTGCCAGTACGGGACTAAGCAATCAGCCCCAGCATTTT CASTGLSNQPQHF
TRBJ2-3 . 15 TRBV7-3 once TGTGCCAGCAGCTTAGGGGGAGAGGCCACAGATACGCAGTATTTT CASSLGGEATDTQYF
TRBJ2-3 . 16 TRBV19 . TGTGCCAGTAGCACACTCACTCAGGGGAGAACAGATACGCAGTATTTT CASSTLTQGRTDTQYF
TRBJ1-1 . 14 TRBV7-9 . TGTGCCAGCAGCTTAGCGATGGGGAACACTGAAGCTTTCTTT CASSLAMGNTEAFF
TRBJ1-1 . 16 TRBV6-5 few TGTGCCAGCAGTTACTCGGGGGACCCGGGGAGCACTGAAGCTTTCTTT CASSYSGDPGSTEAFF
TRBJ2-7 . 13 TRBV12-3/TRBV12-4 . TGTGCCAGCAAGGGGGACACCAATGGGGAGCAGTACTTC CASKGDTNGEQYF
TRBJ2-7 . 14 TRBV7-3 . TGTGCCAGCAGCTTAAAGACGGGAACCTACGAGCAGTACTTC CASSLKTGTYEQYF
TRBJ2-1 . 16 TRBV20-1 . TGCAGTGCTACCGGTAGGGGGGGGGGCCCCTACAATGAGCAGTTCTTC CSATGRGGGPYNEQFF
TRBJ2-2 TRBD1 13 TRBV10-3 . TGTGCCATCGGGACAGGAGGGACCGGGGAGCTGTTTTTT CAIGTGGTGELFF
TRBJ1-2 . 14 TRBV6-2/TRBV6-3 . TGTGCCAGCAGTACACTGGGGAGGAGCTATGGCTACACCTTC CASSTLGRSYGYTF
TRBJ1-1 . 13 TRBV20-1 few TGCAGTGCTAGAGTAGGGATTAACACTGAAGCTTTCTTT CSARVGINTEAFF
TRBJ2-3 . 15 TRBV24-1 few TGTGCCACCAGTGATACCCGGGGGGCCGGTGATACGCAGTATTTT CATSDTRGAGDTQYF
TRBJ1-2 . 14 TRBV2 . TGTGCCAGCAGTGAAGCCTTTTACAGTGGTGGCTACACCTTC CASSEAFYSGGYTF
TRBJ2-5 . 14 TRBV5-4 . TGTGCCAGCAGCTCCTCCGGCGGCAGAGAGACCCAGTACTTC CASSSSGGRETQYF
TRBJ2-5 . 15 TRBV11-3 . TGTGCCAGCAGCTTCGCCCAGGGTGGGAAAGAGACCCAGTACTTC CASSFAQGGKETQYF
TRBJ2-2 . 14 TRBV24-1 few TGTGCCACCAGTGACCAGGGGAGCACCGGGGAGCTGTTTTTT CATSDQGSTGELFF
TRBJ2-7 . 15 TRBV11-2 . TGTGCCAGCAGCGCGGACACCAGGAGCTCCTACGAGCAGTACTTC CASSADTRSSYEQYF
TRBJ1-1 . 11 TRBV19 . TGTGCCAGTAGTATACAACATGAAGCTTTCTTT CASSIQHEAFF